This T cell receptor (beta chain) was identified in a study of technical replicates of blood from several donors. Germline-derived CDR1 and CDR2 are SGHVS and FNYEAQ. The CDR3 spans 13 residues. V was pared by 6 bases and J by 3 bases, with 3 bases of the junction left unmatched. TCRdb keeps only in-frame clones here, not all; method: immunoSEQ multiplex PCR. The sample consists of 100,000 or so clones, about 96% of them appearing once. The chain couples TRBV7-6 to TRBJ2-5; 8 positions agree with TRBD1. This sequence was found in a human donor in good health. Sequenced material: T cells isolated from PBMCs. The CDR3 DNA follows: TGTGCCAGCAGAACGACAGGGGAAGAGACCCAGTACTTC. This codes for CASRTTGEETQYF. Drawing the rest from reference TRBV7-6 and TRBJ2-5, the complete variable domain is GAGVSQSPRYKVTKRGQDVALRCDPISGHVSLYWYRQALGQGPEFLTYFNYEAQQDKSGLPNDRFSAERPEGSISTLTIQRTEQRDSAMYRCASRTTGEETQYFGPGTRLLVL.